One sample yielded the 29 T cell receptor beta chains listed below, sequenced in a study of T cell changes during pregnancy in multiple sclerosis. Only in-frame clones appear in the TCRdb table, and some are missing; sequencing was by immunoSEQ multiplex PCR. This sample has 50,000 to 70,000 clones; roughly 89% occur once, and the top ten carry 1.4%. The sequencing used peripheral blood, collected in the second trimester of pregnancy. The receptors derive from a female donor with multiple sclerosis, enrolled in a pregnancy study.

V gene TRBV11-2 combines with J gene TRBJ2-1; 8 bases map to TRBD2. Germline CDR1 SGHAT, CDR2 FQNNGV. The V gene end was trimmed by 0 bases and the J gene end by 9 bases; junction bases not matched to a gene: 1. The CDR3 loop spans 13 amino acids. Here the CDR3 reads CASSLERGGEQFF. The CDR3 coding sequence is TGTGCCAGCAGCTTAGAACGGGGGGGTGAGCAGTTCTTC.

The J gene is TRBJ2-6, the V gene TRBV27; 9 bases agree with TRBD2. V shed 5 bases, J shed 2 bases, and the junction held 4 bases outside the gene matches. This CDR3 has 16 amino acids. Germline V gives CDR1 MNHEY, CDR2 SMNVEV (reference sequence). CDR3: CASSAIAGAGANVLTF. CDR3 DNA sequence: TGTGCCAGCAGTGCAATAGCGGGAGCTGGGGCCAACGTCCTGACTTTC.

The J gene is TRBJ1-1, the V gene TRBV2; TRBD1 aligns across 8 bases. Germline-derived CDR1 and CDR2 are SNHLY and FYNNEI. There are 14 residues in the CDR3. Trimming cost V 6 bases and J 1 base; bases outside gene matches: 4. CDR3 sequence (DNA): TGTGCCAGCAGGAGGACAGGGCAGAACACTGAAGCTTTCTTT. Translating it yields CASRRTGQNTEAFF.

The CDR3 coding sequence is TGTGCCAGCAGCTCCCTTAGCGGGAAATTCGACGAGCAGTACTTC. Its translation: CASSSLSGKFDEQYF. V and J are TRBV11-2 and TRBJ2-7; 8 nucleotides match TRBD2. From germline, CDR1 is SGHAT and CDR2 FQNNGV. The trim removed 4 bases at V and 5 bases at J, leaving 10 bases unmatched. The CDR3 has 15 residues.

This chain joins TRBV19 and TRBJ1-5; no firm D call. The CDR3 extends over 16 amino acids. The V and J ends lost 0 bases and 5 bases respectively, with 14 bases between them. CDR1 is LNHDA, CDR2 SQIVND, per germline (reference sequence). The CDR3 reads CASSIDRVAVYQPQHF. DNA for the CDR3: TGTGCCAGTAGTATAGATCGGGTGGCTGTTTATCAGCCCCAGCATTTT.

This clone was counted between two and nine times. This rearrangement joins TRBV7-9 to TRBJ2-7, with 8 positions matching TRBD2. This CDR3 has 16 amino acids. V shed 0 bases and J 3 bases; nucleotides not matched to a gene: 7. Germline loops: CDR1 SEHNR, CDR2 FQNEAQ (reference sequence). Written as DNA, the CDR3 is TGTGCCAGCAGCTTAGCGCAGACTAGCGCCCACTACGAGCAGTACTTC. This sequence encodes CASSLAQTSAHYEQYF. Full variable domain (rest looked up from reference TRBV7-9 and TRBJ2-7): DTGVSQNPRHKITKRGQNVTFRCDPISEHNRLYWYRQTLGQGPEFLTYFQNEAQLEKSRLLSDRFSAERPKGSFSTLEIQRTEQGDSAMYLCASSLAQTSAHYEQYFGPGTRLTVT.

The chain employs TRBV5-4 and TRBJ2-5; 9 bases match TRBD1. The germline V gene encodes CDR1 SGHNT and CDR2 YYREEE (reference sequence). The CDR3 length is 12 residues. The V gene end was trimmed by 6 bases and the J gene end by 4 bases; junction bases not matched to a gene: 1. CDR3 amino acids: CASTDRGETQYF. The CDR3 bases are TGTGCCAGCACGGACAGGGGAGAGACCCAGTACTTC. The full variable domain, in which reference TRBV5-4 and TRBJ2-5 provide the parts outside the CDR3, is ETGVTQSPTHLIKTRGQQVTLRCSSQSGHNTVSWYQQALGQGPQFIFQYYREEENGRGNFPPRFSGLQFPNYSSELNVNALELDDSALYLCASTDRGETQYFGPGTRLLVL.

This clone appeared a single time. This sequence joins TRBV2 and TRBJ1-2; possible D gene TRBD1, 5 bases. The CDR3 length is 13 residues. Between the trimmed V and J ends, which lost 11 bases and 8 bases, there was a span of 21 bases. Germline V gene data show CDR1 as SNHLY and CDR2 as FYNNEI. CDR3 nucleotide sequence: TGTGCCGGCCTTGGCGTCGGGGCGGGAGGCTACACCTTC. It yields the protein CAGLGVGAGGYTF.

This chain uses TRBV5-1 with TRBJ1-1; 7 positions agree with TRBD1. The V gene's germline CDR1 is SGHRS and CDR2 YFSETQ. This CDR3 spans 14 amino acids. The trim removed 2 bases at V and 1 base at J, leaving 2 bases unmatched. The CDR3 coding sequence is TGCGCCAGCAGCTTCGGGACAGAGAACACTGAAGCTTTCTTT. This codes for CASSFGTENTEAFF.

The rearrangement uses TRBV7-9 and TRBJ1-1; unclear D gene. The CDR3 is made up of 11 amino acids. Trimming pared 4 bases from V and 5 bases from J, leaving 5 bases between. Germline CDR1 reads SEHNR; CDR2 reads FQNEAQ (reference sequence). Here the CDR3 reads CASSSGTEAFF. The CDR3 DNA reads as TGTGCCAGCAGCTCCGGGACTGAAGCTTTCTTT.

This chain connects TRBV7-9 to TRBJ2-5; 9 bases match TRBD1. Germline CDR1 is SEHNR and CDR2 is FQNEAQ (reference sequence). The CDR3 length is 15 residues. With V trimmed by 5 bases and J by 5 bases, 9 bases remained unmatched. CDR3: CASSALGQGRETQYF. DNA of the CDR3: TGTGCCAGCAGCGCGCTGGGACAGGGAAGGGAGACCCAGTACTTC.

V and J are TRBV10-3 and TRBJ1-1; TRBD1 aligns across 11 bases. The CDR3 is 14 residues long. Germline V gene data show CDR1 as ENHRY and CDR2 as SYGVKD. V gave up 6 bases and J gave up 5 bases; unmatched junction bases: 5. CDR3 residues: CAISMGQGGTEAFF. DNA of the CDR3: TGTGCCATCAGCATGGGACAGGGGGGGACTGAAGCTTTCTTT.

The CDR3 coding sequence is TGTGCCAGCAGCCCCGGGGTGGGGTCCGAAGAGACCCAGTACTTC. This encodes CASSPGVGSEETQYF. The chain recombines TRBV9 with TRBJ2-5; D possibly corresponds to TRBD2 (5 bases). V lost 4 bases and J lost 3, with 16 bases in between. The CDR3 is made up of 15 amino acids. In germline, CDR1 is SGDLS, CDR2 YYNGEE.

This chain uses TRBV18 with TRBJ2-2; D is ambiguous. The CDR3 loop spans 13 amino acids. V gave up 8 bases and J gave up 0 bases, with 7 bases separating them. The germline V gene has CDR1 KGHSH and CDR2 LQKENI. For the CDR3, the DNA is TGTGCCAGCCTTACATCGAACACCGGGGAGCTGTTTTTT. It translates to CASLTSNTGELFF.

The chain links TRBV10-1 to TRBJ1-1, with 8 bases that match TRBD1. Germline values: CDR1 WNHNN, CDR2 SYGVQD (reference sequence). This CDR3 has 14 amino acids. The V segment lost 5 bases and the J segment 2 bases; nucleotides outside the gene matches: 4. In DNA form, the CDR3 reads TGCGCCAGCAGTCCCGGGACAGGCAACACTGAAGCTTTCTTT. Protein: CASSPGTGNTEAFF.

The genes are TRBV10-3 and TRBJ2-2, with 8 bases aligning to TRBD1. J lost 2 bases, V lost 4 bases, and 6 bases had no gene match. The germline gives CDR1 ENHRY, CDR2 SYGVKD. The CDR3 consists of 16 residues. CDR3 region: CAISATGALNTGELFF. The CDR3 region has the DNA TGTGCCATCAGTGCGACAGGGGCCCTTAACACCGGGGAGCTGTTTTTT.

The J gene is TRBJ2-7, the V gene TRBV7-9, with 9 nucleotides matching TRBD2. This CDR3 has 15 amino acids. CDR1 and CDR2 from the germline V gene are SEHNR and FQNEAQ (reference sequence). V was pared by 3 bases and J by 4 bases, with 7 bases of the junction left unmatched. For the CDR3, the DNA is TGTGCCAGCAGCTTTGGGCTAGCGGGAACGTACGAGCAGTACTTC. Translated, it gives CASSFGLAGTYEQYF.

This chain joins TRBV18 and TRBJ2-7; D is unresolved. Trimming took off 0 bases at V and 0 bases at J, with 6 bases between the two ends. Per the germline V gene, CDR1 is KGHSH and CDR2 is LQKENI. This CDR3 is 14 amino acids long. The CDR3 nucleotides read TGTGCCAGCTCACCACCCACTGACTCCTACGAGCAGTACTTC. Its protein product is CASSPPTDSYEQYF.

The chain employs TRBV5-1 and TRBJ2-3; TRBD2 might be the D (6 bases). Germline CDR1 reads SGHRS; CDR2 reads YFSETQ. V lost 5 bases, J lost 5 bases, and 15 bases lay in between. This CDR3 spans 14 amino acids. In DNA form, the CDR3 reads TGCGCCAGCAGACTATCACGAGCGGGAGATACGCAGTATTTT. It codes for CASRLSRAGDTQYF.

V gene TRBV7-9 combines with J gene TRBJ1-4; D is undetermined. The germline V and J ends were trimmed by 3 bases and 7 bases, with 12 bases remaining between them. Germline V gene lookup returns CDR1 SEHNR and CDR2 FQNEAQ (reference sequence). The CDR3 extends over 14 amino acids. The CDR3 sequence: CASSFAGVAEKLFF. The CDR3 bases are TGTGCCAGCAGCTTCGCCGGGGTTGCTGAAAAACTGTTTTTT.

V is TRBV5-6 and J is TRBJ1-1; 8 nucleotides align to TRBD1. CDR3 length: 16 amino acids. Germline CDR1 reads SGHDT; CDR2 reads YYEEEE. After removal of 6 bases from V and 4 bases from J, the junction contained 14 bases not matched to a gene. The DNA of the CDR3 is TGTGCCAGCACCTCCCTAGCACAGGGGGTATCCACTGAAGCTTTCTTT. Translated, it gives CASTSLAQGVSTEAFF.

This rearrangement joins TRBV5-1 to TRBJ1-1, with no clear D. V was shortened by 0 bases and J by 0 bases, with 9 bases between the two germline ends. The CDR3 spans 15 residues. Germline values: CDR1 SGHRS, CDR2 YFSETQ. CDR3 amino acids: CASSLGELMNTEAFF. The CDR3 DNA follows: TGCGCCAGCAGCTTGGGTGAGTTAATGAACACTGAAGCTTTCTTT.

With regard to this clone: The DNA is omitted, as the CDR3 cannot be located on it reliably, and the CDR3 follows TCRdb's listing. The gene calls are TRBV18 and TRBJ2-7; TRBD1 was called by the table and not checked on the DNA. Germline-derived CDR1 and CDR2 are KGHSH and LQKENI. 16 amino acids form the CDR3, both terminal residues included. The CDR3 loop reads CASSPDIFGHGSLINF.

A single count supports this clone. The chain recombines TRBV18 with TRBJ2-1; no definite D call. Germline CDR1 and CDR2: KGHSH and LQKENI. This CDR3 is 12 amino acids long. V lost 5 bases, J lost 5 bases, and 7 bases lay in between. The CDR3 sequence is CASSTYNNEQFF. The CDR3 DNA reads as TGTGCCAGCTCAACCTATAACAATGAGCAGTTCTTC.

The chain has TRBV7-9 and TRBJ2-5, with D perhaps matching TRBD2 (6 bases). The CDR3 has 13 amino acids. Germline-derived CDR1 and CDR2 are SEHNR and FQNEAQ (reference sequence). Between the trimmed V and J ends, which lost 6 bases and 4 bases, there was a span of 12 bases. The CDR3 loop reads CASSLLARETQYF. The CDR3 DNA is TGTGCCAGCAGTCTACTAGCTCGAGAGACCCAGTACTTC. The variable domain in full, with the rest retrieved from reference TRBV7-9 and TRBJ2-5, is DTGVSQNPRHKITKRGQNVTFRCDPISEHNRLYWYRQTLGQGPEFLTYFQNEAQLEKSRLLSDRFSAERPKGSFSTLEIQRTEQGDSAMYLCASSLLARETQYFGPGTRLLVL.

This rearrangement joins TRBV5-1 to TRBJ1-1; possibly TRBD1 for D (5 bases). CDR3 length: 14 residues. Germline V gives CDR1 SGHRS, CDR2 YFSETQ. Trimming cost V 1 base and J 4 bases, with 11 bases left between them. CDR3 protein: CASSLRLGGTEAFF. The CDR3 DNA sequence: TGCGCCAGCAGCTTGAGATTGGGGGGCACTGAAGCTTTCTTT.

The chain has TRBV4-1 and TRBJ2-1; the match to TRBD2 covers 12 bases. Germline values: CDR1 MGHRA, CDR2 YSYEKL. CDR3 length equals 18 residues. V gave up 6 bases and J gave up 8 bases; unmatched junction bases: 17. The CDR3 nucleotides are TGCGCCAGCAGTCTGAAGATTAGGGAGACTAGCGGGAGCTATGAGCAGTTCTTC. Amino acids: CASSLKIRETSGSYEQFF.

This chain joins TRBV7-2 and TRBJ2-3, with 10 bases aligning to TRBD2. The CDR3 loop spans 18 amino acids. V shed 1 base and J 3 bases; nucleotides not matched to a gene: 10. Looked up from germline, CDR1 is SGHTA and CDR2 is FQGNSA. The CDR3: CASSLGILAGSVTDTQYF. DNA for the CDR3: TGTGCCAGCAGCTTAGGTATACTAGCGGGGTCAGTGACAGATACGCAGTATTTT.

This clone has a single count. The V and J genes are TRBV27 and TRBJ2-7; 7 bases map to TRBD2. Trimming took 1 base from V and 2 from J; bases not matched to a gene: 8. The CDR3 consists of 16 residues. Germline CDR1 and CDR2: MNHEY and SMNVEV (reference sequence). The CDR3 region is CASSLFPGGLPYEQYF. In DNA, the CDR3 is TGTGCCAGCAGTTTATTTCCGGGAGGTCTTCCCTACGAGCAGTACTTC.